This note documents a single T cell receptor (beta chain) sequence. The sample is drawn from a study of T cell changes during pregnancy in multiple sclerosis. Data came from immunoSEQ multiplex PCR; TCRdb stores just in-frame clones and leaves some out. The top ten clones hold 4.5% to 5.5% of a sample with some 49,000 clones, almost 90% of them seen once. The source was peripheral blood, collected after pregnancy. The sequence was collected from a female donor in good health, enrolled as a control in a pregnancy study.

The CDR3: CAIRSQGFSNTEAFF. The CDR3 bases are TGTGCCATCAGGTCACAGGGGTTCTCCAACACTGAAGCTTTCTTT. The chain uses TRBV10-3 and TRBJ1-1; TRBD1 agrees at 7 bases. Trimming cost V 6 bases and J 2 bases; bases outside gene matches: 9. The CDR3 has 15 amino acids. Looked up from germline, CDR1 is ENHRY and CDR2 is SYGVKD.